This entry describes one TCR beta chain. The antigen this receptor binds is unknown. No clone much larger than this one lies a single base away; base qualities are absent. Library creation used the immunoSEQ multiplex PCR assay. TCRdb took this table from immuneACCESS and kept in-frame rearrangements with V and J called. Such tables lack part of the clones; where checked against another copy, unresolved V genes explain under half of the gap, and the rest is unexplained. The sample yields some 60,000 clones; 90% to 95% were counted once. The ten largest clones take up under 2% of the sample. The data are from a study of T cell changes during pregnancy in multiple sclerosis (dated by TCRdb to the late 2010s). Background on the whole study: The study examined how the T cell repertoire changed over the course of pregnancy in women with multiple sclerosis.

V was cut back by 2 bases and J by 9 bases, leaving a gap of 17 bases between them. The germline V gene (reference sequence) provides CDR1 SGHAT and CDR2 FQDESV. The CDR3 goes from the cysteine to the phenylalanine over 15 residues. The only DNA kept is the CDR3, 45 bases in frame from the first base. The rearrangement combines TRBV11-1 with TRBJ2-1; possibly the D gene is TRBD1, per 5 matching bases. This sequence originates from a female donor with multiple sclerosis, enrolled in a pregnancy study. This specimen consisted of peripheral blood, obtained after pregnancy. CDR3 reads: CASSLSAEPRGEQFF. The sequenced DNA is TGTGCCAGCAGCTTATCGGCAGAGCCTAGGGGTGAGCAGTTCTTC.